The sequence of this TCR beta chain was determined in a study of T-cell memory formation after mild COVID-19. On the study more broadly: TCR clusters largely stayed donor specific. Study-level points and caveats: A subset of responding clones appeared in pre-infection memory, suggesting cross-reactive memory joined. Clones from the second wave (peaking day 37) had unconfirmed SARS-CoV-2 specificity.

The length of the CDR3 is 15 residues. From germline, CDR1 is SGHRS and CDR2 YFSETQ. V was shortened by 2 bases and J by 0 bases, with 12 bases between the two germline ends. A remark on this clonotype: Its antigen is undetermined.

A single record per CDR3 protein comes from TCRdb applying MiXCR to the 5' RACE reads. The data contain approximately 570,000 distinct CDR3 sequences, roughly 17% of them singletons. The sequence was collected from an adult woman who had mild COVID-19 (a few samples of this study predate the infection). Cell type and time point are not known. Material: PBMCs or a T cell subset sorted from them (not recorded which). The J gene is TRBJ2-7, the V gene TRBV5-1; TRBD1 is a possible D gene (6 bases). CDR3 sequence: CASSFSADSSYEQYF. The CDR3 DNA reads TGCGCCAGCAGCTTCTCAGCGGACAGCTCCTACGAGCAGTACTTC.